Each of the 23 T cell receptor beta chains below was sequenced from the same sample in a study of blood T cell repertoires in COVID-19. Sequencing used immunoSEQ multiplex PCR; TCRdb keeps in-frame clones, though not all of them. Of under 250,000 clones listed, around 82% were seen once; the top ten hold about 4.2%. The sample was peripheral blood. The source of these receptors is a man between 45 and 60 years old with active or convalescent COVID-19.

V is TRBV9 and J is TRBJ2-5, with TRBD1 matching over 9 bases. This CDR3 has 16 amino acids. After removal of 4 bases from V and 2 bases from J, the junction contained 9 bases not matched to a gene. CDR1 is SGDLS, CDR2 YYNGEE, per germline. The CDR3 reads CASSHRTGTGQETQYF. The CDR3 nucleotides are TGTGCCAGCAGCCACAGAACCGGGACAGGGCAAGAGACCCAGTACTTC.

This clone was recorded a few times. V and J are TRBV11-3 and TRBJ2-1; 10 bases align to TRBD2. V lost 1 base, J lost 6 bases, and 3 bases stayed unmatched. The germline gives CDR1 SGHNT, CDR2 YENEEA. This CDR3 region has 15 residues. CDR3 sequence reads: CASSLGASGGNEQFF. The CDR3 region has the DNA TGTGCCAGCAGCTTAGGGGCTAGCGGGGGCAATGAGCAGTTCTTC.

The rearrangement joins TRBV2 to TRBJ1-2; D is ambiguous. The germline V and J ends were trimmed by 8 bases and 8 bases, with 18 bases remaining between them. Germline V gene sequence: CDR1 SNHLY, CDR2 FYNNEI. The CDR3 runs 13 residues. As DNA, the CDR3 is TGTGCCAGCTGGGGTCGGGAGGGAAGGGGCTACACCTTC. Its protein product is CASWGREGRGYTF.

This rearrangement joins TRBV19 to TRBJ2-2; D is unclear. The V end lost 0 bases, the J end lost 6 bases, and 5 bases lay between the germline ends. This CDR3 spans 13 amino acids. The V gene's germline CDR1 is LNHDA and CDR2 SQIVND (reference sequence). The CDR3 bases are TGTGCCAGTAGTATAGATCCGTCCGGGGAGCTGTTTTTT. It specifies CASSIDPSGELFF.

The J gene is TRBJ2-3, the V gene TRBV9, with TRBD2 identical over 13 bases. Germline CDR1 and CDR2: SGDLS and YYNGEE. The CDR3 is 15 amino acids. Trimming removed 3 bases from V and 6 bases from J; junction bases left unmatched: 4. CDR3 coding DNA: TGTGCCAGCAGCGACCGGACTAGCGGGAGCGATACGCAGTATTTT. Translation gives CASSDRTSGSDTQYF.

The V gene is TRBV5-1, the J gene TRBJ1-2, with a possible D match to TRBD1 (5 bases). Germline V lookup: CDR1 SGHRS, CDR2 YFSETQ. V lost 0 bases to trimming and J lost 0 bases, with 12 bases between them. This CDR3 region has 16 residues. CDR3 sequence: CASSLGGLGSNYGYTF. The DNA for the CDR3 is TGCGCCAGCAGCTTGGGGGGCCTAGGGTCTAACTATGGCTACACCTTC.

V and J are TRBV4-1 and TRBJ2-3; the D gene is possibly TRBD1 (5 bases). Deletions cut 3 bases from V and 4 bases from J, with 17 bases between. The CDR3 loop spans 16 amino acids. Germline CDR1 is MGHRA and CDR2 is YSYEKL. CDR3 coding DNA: TGCGCCAGCAGCCATACACCATCCCAGGGTCCAGATACGCAGTATTTT. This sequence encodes CASSHTPSQGPDTQYF.

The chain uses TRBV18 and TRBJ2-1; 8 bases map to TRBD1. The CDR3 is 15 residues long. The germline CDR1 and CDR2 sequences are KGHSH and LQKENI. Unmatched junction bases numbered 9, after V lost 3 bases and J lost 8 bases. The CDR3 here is CASSPLDRASDEQFF. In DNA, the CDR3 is TGTGCCAGCTCACCTCTGGACAGGGCAAGCGATGAGCAGTTCTTC.

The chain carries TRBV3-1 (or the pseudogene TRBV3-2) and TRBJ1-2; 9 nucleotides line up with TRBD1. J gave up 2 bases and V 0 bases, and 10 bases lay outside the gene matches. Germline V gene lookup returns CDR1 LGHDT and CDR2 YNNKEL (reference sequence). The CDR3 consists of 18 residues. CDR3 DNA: TGTGCCAGCAGCCAAGAGGCCCTCCGGACAGGGGCAAACTATGGCTACACCTTC. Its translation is CASSQEALRTGANYGYTF.

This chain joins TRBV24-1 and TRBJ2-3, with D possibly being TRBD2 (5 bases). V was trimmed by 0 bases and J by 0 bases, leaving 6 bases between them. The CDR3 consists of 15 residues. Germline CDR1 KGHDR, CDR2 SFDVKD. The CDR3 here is CATSDLRTSTDTQYF. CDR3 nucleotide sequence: TGTGCCACCAGTGATTTGAGGACTAGCACAGATACGCAGTATTTT.

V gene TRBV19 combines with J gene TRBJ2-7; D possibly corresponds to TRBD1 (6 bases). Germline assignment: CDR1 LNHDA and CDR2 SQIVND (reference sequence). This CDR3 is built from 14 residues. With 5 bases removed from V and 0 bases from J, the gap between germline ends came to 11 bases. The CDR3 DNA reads TGTGCCAGTAGTCGGACAGAGAGCTCCTACGAGCAGTACTTC. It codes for CASSRTESSYEQYF.

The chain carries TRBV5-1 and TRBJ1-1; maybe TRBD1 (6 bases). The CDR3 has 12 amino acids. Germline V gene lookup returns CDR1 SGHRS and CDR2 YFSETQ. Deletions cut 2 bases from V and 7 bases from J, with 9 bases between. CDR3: CASSFQGSEAFF. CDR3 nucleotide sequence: TGCGCCAGCAGCTTTCAGGGGAGTGAAGCTTTCTTT.

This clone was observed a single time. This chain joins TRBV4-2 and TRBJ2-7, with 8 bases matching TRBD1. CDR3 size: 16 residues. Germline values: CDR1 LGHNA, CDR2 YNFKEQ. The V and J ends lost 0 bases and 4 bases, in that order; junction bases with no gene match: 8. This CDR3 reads CASSQDWPQGGYEQYF. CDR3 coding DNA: TGTGCCAGCAGCCAAGATTGGCCACAGGGGGGATACGAGCAGTACTTC.

CDR3 sequence (DNA): TGTGCCAGCAGCTCCACCGGGACTAGCTCCTACAATGAGCAGTTCTTC. Its protein is CASSSTGTSSYNEQFF. V gene TRBV7-2 combines with J gene TRBJ2-1, with 8 nucleotides matching TRBD2. V lost 4 bases to trimming and J lost 0 bases; unmatched junction nucleotides: 5. Germline loops: CDR1 SGHTA, CDR2 FQGNSA. This CDR3 contains 16 residues.

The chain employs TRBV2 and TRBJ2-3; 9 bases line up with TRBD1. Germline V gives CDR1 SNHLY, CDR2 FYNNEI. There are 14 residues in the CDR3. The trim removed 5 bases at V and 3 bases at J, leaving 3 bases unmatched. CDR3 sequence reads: CASSRDRVTDTQYF. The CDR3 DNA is TGTGCCAGCAGTCGGGACAGGGTAACAGATACGCAGTATTTT.

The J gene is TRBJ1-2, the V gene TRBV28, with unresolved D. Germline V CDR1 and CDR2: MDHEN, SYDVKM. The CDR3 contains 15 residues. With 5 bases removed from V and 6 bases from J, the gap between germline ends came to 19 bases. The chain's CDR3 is CASSPPPGKKDGYTF. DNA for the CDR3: TGTGCCAGCAGTCCTCCCCCGGGAAAGAAAGATGGCTACACCTTC.

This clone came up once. The CDR3 loop is CASSDPRQGASYEQYF. The CDR3, as DNA: TGTGCCAGCAGTGACCCGAGACAGGGGGCTTCTTACGAGCAGTACTTC. The chain is built from TRBV2 and TRBJ2-7; 10 bases align to TRBD1. This CDR3 is built from 16 residues. J lost 4 bases, V lost 3 bases, and 9 bases had no gene match. The germline V gene encodes CDR1 SNHLY and CDR2 FYNNEI.

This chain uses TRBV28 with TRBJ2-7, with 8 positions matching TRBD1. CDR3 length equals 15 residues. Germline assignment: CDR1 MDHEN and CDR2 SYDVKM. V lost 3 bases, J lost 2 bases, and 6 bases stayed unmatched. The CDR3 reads CASSFWTGYAYEQYF. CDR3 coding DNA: TGTGCCAGCAGTTTCTGGACAGGGTATGCCTACGAGCAGTACTTC.

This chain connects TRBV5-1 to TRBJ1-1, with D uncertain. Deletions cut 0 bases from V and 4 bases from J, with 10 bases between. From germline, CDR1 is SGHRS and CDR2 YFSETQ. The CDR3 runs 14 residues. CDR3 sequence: CASSLAGAGTEAFF. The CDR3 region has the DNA TGCGCCAGCAGCTTGGCAGGAGCGGGCACTGAAGCTTTCTTT.

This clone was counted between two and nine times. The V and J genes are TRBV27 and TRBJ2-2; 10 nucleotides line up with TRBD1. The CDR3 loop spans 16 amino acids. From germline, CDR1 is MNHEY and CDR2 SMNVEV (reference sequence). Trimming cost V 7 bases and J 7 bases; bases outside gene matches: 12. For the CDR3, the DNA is TGTGCCAGCACCTCACTCAGGACAGGGGGAATCGGGGAGCTGTTTTTT. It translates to CASTSLRTGGIGELFF.

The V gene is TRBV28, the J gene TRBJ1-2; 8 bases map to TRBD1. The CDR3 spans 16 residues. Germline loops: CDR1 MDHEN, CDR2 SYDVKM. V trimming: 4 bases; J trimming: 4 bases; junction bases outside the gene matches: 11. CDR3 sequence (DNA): TGTGCCAGCAGTTCAACTGATTTTACAGGGGGCTATGGCTACACCTTC. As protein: CASSSTDFTGGYGYTF.

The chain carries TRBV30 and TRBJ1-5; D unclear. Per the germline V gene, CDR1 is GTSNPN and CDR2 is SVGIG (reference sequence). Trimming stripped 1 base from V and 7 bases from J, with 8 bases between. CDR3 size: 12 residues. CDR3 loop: CAWSAGAQPQHF. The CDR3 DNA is TGTGCCTGGAGTGCAGGTGCCCAGCCCCAGCATTTT.

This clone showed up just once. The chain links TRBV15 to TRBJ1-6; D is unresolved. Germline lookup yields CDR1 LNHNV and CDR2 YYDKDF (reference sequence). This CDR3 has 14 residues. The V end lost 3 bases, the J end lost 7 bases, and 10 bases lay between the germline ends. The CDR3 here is CATSRETENSPLHF. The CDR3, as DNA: TGTGCCACCAGCAGGGAAACAGAGAATTCACCCCTCCACTTT.